A selection of T cell receptor beta chains follows, all from one sample in a study of blood T cell repertoires in COVID-19. Measured with immunoSEQ multiplex PCR; TCRdb has only the in-frame clones, and not every one. The sample lists tens of thousands of clones; about nine tenths were seen once. Sequenced: peripheral blood. The origin of the receptors is a woman aged 80 or older with active or convalescent COVID-19. CDR3s include the opening cysteine and the closing phenylalanine or tryptophan. The D gene is left open where the match is weak. Size tells how often a clone was seen (once, few, many) or the class of an expanded clone, and some rows leave it out.

v_call: TRBV11-3
clone_size: -
j_call: TRBJ2-7
d_call: TRBD2
cdr3_nt: TGTGCCAGCAGCTTAGGGGAGGGCCCCCACTACGAGCAGTACTTC
cdr3_aa: CASSLGEGPHYEQYF

v_call: TRBV4-3
clone_size: -
j_call: TRBJ2-3
d_call: TRBD2
cdr3_nt: TGCGCCAGCAGCCAAATAGCGGGGGGGGTCGGTACGCAGTATTTT
cdr3_aa: CASSQIAGGVGTQYF

v_call: TRBV4-1
clone_size: -
j_call: TRBJ1-2
d_call: -
cdr3_nt: TGCGCCAGCAGCCAAGAGTCCCGCTATGGCTACACCTTC
cdr3_aa: CASSQESRYGYTF

v_call: TRBV4-1
clone_size: -
j_call: TRBJ1-2
d_call: -
cdr3_nt: TGCGCCAGCAGCCAAGATCCAACAGCTGAGTATGGCTACACCTTC
cdr3_aa: CASSQDPTAEYGYTF

v_call: TRBV3-1/TRBV3-2
clone_size: -
j_call: TRBJ2-1
d_call: -
cdr3_nt: TGTGCCAGCAGCCAACAGGGATCCTACAATGAGCAGTTCTTC
cdr3_aa: CASSQQGSYNEQFF

v_call: TRBV7-9
clone_size: once
j_call: TRBJ2-1
d_call: TRBD2
cdr3_nt: TGTGCCAGCAGCTTAGCCATAGGCGGGGGGTACAATGAGCAGTTCTTC
cdr3_aa: CASSLAIGGGYNEQFF

v_call: TRBV5-1
clone_size: -
j_call: TRBJ1-2
d_call: -
cdr3_nt: TGCGCCAGCAAGGACAGCACTAACTATGGCTACACCTTC
cdr3_aa: CASKDSTNYGYTF

v_call: TRBV11-2
clone_size: -
j_call: TRBJ1-1
d_call: TRBD1
cdr3_nt: TGTGCCAGCAGCGTCGACAGGGATCTCCAAGCTTTCTTT
cdr3_aa: CASSVDRDLQAFF

v_call: TRBV29-1
clone_size: -
j_call: TRBJ2-3
d_call: TRBD2
cdr3_nt: TGCAGCACCCGGGAGGCAGATACGCAGTATTTT
cdr3_aa: CSTREADTQYF

v_call: TRBV5-8
clone_size: -
j_call: TRBJ2-7
d_call: -
cdr3_nt: TGTGCCAGCAGCCGACACCCCGGGAGCTCCTACGAGCAGTACTTC
cdr3_aa: CASSRHPGSSYEQYF

v_call: TRBV2
clone_size: -
j_call: TRBJ1-5
d_call: -
cdr3_nt: TGTGCCAGCACCGAGGGTACAAATGGCAATCAGCCCCAGCATTTT
cdr3_aa: CASTEGTNGNQPQHF

v_call: TRBV2
clone_size: -
j_call: TRBJ2-7
d_call: TRBD2
cdr3_nt: TGTGCCAGCAGTCCGGGACTAGCAGGGTACGAGCAGTACTTC
cdr3_aa: CASSPGLAGYEQYF

v_call: TRBV5-1
clone_size: -
j_call: TRBJ2-5
d_call: -
cdr3_nt: TGCGCCAGCAGCTTGGTTTCGGGGCAAGAGACCCAGTACTTC
cdr3_aa: CASSLVSGQETQYF

v_call: TRBV4-1
clone_size: -
j_call: TRBJ1-1
d_call: -
cdr3_nt: TGCGCCAGCAGCCCCCGTGTAGAGCCGAACACTGAAGCTTTCTTT
cdr3_aa: CASSPRVEPNTEAFF

v_call: TRBV30
clone_size: -
j_call: TRBJ1-1
d_call: -
cdr3_nt: TGTGCCTGGAGTGCAGGAAACACTGAAGCTTTCTTT
cdr3_aa: CAWSAGNTEAFF

v_call: TRBV7-9
clone_size: -
j_call: TRBJ1-6
d_call: -
cdr3_nt: TGTGCCAGCAGCTTAGGGGTAACAGGGCCGCACCACTTT
cdr3_aa: CASSLGVTGPHHF

v_call: TRBV3-1/TRBV3-2
clone_size: -
j_call: TRBJ1-6
d_call: TRBD1
cdr3_nt: TGTGCCAGCAGCCAAGATTACGGACAGGGCGGGTCACCCCTCCACTTT
cdr3_aa: CASSQDYGQGGSPLHF

v_call: TRBV6-5
clone_size: -
j_call: TRBJ1-1
d_call: -
cdr3_nt: TGTGCCAGCAGTTACGACGAGGGCAACACTGAAGCTTTCTTT
cdr3_aa: CASSYDEGNTEAFF

v_call: TRBV19
clone_size: -
j_call: TRBJ1-1
d_call: -
cdr3_nt: TGTGCCAGTAGTATTGGCAGGCGAGCTTTCTTT
cdr3_aa: CASSIGRRAFF

v_call: TRBV19
clone_size: -
j_call: TRBJ2-1
d_call: TRBD1
cdr3_nt: TGTGCCACGAGGGGACAGGGCGACAATGAGCAGTTCTTC
cdr3_aa: CATRGQGDNEQFF

v_call: TRBV29-1
clone_size: -
j_call: TRBJ2-2
d_call: TRBD1
cdr3_nt: TGCAGCGTCCGACAGGGTGGGCCCGGGGAGCTGTTTTTT
cdr3_aa: CSVRQGGPGELFF

v_call: TRBV7-2
clone_size: -
j_call: TRBJ2-1
d_call: TRBD1
cdr3_nt: TGTGCCAGCAGCCCAGATAGGTCCGGGACAGGGAACCCCAATGAGCAGTTCTTC
cdr3_aa: CASSPDRSGTGNPNEQFF

v_call: TRBV7-2
clone_size: once
j_call: TRBJ2-3
d_call: TRBD2
cdr3_nt: TGTGCCAGCAGCTTAGTACGGCGGGGGGGCCGTACAGATACGCAGTATTTT
cdr3_aa: CASSLVRRGGRTDTQYF

v_call: TRBV6-6
clone_size: -
j_call: TRBJ1-1
d_call: -
cdr3_nt: TGTGCCAGCAGTCCTATCCTCCGATACCCTAAGAACACTGAAGCTTTCTTT
cdr3_aa: CASSPILRYPKNTEAFF

v_call: TRBV13
clone_size: -
j_call: TRBJ2-7
d_call: -
cdr3_nt: TGTGCCAGCAGTCGTATCAGGGTTACCTACGAGCAGTACTTC
cdr3_aa: CASSRIRVTYEQYF

v_call: TRBV7-2
clone_size: -
j_call: TRBJ1-2
d_call: TRBD1
cdr3_nt: TGTGCCAGCAGCCTCAAGCGGACAGGGACTAACTATGGCTACACCTTC
cdr3_aa: CASSLKRTGTNYGYTF

v_call: TRBV7-7
clone_size: -
j_call: TRBJ1-2
d_call: TRBD1
cdr3_nt: TGTGCTAGCAGCTTCGTTCGGGGGCGAGACTGGACAGGGAGCGGCTACACCTTC
cdr3_aa: CASSFVRGRDWTGSGYTF

v_call: TRBV4-3
clone_size: -
j_call: TRBJ2-1
d_call: TRBD1
cdr3_nt: TGCGCCAGCAGCCAAGCCGGGACAGGGGGCGGGAATGAGCAGTTCTTC
cdr3_aa: CASSQAGTGGGNEQFF

v_call: TRBV7-2
clone_size: -
j_call: TRBJ2-7
d_call: TRBD1
cdr3_nt: TGTGCCAGCGGAACCCGGACAGGGCAGGGCGAGCAGTACTTC
cdr3_aa: CASGTRTGQGEQYF

v_call: TRBV6-1
clone_size: -
j_call: TRBJ1-2
d_call: -
cdr3_nt: TGTGCCAGCAGTGAACATGACAGGATGAGCGGCTACACCTTC
cdr3_aa: CASSEHDRMSGYTF

v_call: TRBV7-2
clone_size: -
j_call: TRBJ1-4
d_call: -
cdr3_nt: TGTGCCAGCAGCCGGAGGCGGGGGGAATCAACTAATGAAAAACTGTTTTTT
cdr3_aa: CASSRRRGESTNEKLFF

v_call: TRBV27
clone_size: once
j_call: TRBJ2-3
d_call: TRBD2
cdr3_nt: TGTGCCGCCTGGGGGGGGAAGTACACAGATACGCAGTATTTT
cdr3_aa: CAAWGGKYTDTQYF